The 25 T cell receptor beta chains below all came from one sample that was sequenced in a study of blood T cell repertoires in COVID-19. Sequencing was performed with immunoSEQ multiplex PCR; in TCRdb, only in-frame clones are kept and a portion is missing. The repertoire holds some 230,000 clones, with 84% as singletons. Specimen: peripheral blood. The origin of the receptors is a woman aged 25 to 39 who had recovered from COVID-19.

In this sample, this clone turned up once. The gene calls are TRBV5-4 and TRBJ2-4; the D gene is possibly TRBD2 (5 bases). The CDR3 covers 15 residues. V was pared by 6 bases and J by 0 bases, with 13 bases between. Germline V gives CDR1 SGHNT, CDR2 YYREEE (reference sequence). The CDR3 nucleotides are TGTGCCAGCACCCTGGGGAGTCTAGCCAAAAACATTCAGTACTTC. It translates to CASTLGSLAKNIQYF.

V usage is TRBV28 and J usage is TRBJ1-2; D gene ambiguous. The V end lost 6 bases, the J end lost 4 bases, and 15 bases lay between the germline ends. The CDR3 runs to 14 residues. CDR1 is MDHEN and CDR2 is SYDVKM in the germline V gene. In DNA, the CDR3 is TGTGCCAGCAGCATATTAACTCTGCCCTATGGCTACACCTTC. Protein: CASSILTLPYGYTF.

Of note for this clone: The sample holds other DNA sequences that translate to the same CDR3. The V gene is TRBV5-1, the J gene TRBJ2-5, with 10 bases aligning to TRBD1. J was trimmed by 4 bases and V by 4 bases; bases with no gene match: 4. Per the germline V gene, CDR1 is SGHRS and CDR2 is YFSETQ. The CDR3 spans 14 residues. CDR3 nucleotides: TGCGCCAGCAGCCCGGACAGGGGGGGAGAGACCCAGTACTTC. Amino acid sequence: CASSPDRGGETQYF.

The genes are TRBV19 and TRBJ2-1, with D possibly being TRBD1 (6 bases). The V end lost 2 bases, the J end lost 1 base, and 9 bases lay between the germline ends. Germline loops: CDR1 LNHDA, CDR2 SQIVND (reference sequence). This CDR3 contains 15 residues. The DNA for the CDR3 is TGTGCCAGTAGTATATGGCAGGGGTCCTACAATGAGCAGTTCTTC. Translating it yields CASSIWQGSYNEQFF.

This clone was picked up a small number of times. V and J are TRBV6-4 and TRBJ2-2, with a weak D call TRBD1 (5 bases). CDR3 length: 13 residues. Per the germline V gene, CDR1 is MRHNA and CDR2 is SNTAGT. Trimming cost V 2 bases and J 5 bases, with 6 bases left between them. In DNA, the CDR3 is TGTGCCAGCAGTGACAAGGGGACCGGGGAGCTGTTTTTT. Protein product: CASSDKGTGELFF.

At least ten counts were recorded for this clone. V is TRBV6-5 and J is TRBJ2-3; the D gene is possibly TRBD2 (6 bases). Germline values: CDR1 MNHEY, CDR2 SVGAGI. Trimming left V 7 bases short and J 5 bases short, with 16 bases between. The CDR3 runs 14 residues. The CDR3 sequence is CASTVGLLGDTQYF. CDR3 nucleotide sequence: TGTGCCAGCACCGTGGGACTTCTCGGAGATACGCAGTATTTT.

This clone was picked up one time. The rearrangement links TRBV5-1 to TRBJ2-5; TRBD1 agrees at 8 bases. Germline values: CDR1 SGHRS, CDR2 YFSETQ. CDR3 length: 17 residues. V lost 0 bases and J lost 3; bases outside the gene matches: 10. CDR3 DNA: TGCGCCAGCAGCTTGGGCGACAGGGGCCCCATTAAAGAGACCCAGTACTTC. It encodes CASSLGDRGPIKETQYF. The full variable domain, completed using reference TRBV5-1 and TRBJ2-5, is KAGVTQTPRYLIKTRGQQVTLSCSPISGHRSVSWYQQTPGQGLQFLFEYFSETQRNKGNFPGRFSGRQFSNSRSEMNVSTLELGDSALYLCASSLGDRGPIKETQYFGPGTRLLVL.

The rearrangement links TRBV5-1 to TRBJ2-1, with TRBD1 matching 10 bases. Germline lookup yields CDR1 SGHRS and CDR2 YFSETQ. Trimming cost V 1 base and J 5 bases; bases outside gene matches: 9. The CDR3 contains 17 residues. The CDR3 loop reads CASSLWGTGEIDNEQFF. The DNA of the CDR3 is TGCGCCAGCAGCTTGTGGGGGACAGGGGAAATCGACAATGAGCAGTTCTTC. The complete variable domain, with remaining parts taken from reference TRBV5-1 and TRBJ2-1, reads KAGVTQTPRYLIKTRGQQVTLSCSPISGHRSVSWYQQTPGQGLQFLFEYFSETQRNKGNFPGRFSGRQFSNSRSEMNVSTLELGDSALYLCASSLWGTGEIDNEQFFGPGTRLTVL.

The chain combines TRBV20-1 with TRBJ1-1, with 11 nucleotides matching TRBD1. This CDR3 spans 13 amino acids. Per germline, CDR1 DFQATT and CDR2 SNEGSKA (reference sequence). Losses at the gene ends were 3 bases for V and 6 bases for J; bases not matched to a gene: 3. The CDR3 coding sequence is TGCAGTGCTAGTGGACAGGGGGCCCCTGAAGCTTTCTTT. Its translation: CSASGQGAPEAFF.

CDR3 nucleotides: TGTGCCAGCAGCCTGCAGAGTGGGAGTAGTGCCGGGGAGCTGTTTTTT. This encodes CASSLQSGSSAGELFF. The chain couples TRBV7-3 to TRBJ2-2, with a possible D match to TRBD2 (5 bases). The CDR3 consists of 16 residues. The V and J ends lost 5 bases and 6 bases respectively, with 19 bases between them. Per germline, CDR1 SGHTA and CDR2 FQGTGA.

The genes are TRBV29-1 and TRBJ1-6; tentatively, D is TRBD1 (5 bases). V lost 7 bases and J 3 bases, leaving 10 bases between the germline ends. The CDR3 covers 13 residues. The germline V gene has CDR1 SQVTM and CDR2 ANQGSEA. The CDR3 reads CSATEYYNSPLHF. The CDR3 region has the DNA TGCAGCGCGACAGAGTACTATAATTCACCCCTCCACTTT.

The chain combines TRBV27 with TRBJ2-1; TRBD1 is a possible D gene (6 bases). Trimming removed 9 bases at V and 4 bases at J, with 22 bases between. This CDR3 has 16 amino acids. Per germline, CDR1 MNHEY and CDR2 SMNVEV (reference sequence). CDR3 residues: CASSFTEGVGYNEQFF. In DNA form, the CDR3 reads TGTGCCAGTTCCTTTACAGAGGGGGTTGGGTACAATGAGCAGTTCTTC.

The V call is TRBV24-1, the J call TRBJ2-5, with 9 positions matching TRBD1. CDR3 length equals 15 residues. Per the germline V gene, CDR1 is KGHDR and CDR2 is SFDVKD. J was trimmed by 1 base and V by 4 bases; bases with no gene match: 3. In DNA, the CDR3 is TGTGCCACCAGTGAGCGGACAGGGGCCCAAGAGACCCAGTACTTC. It specifies CATSERTGAQETQYF.

The chain employs TRBV5-5 and TRBJ2-5, with 9 positions matching TRBD2. Germline trimming cut 0 bases from V and 4 bases from J; bases unmatched to any gene: 10. The length of the CDR3 is 17 residues. The germline gives CDR1 SGHKS, CDR2 YYEKEE (reference sequence). The CDR3 DNA reads as TGTGCCAGCAGCTTGGTCTTGGCGGGAGGGGGGCTAGAGACCCAGTACTTC. This encodes CASSLVLAGGGLETQYF.

The J gene is TRBJ1-1, the V gene TRBV29-1; D uncertain. CDR3 size: 13 residues. The germline V gene encodes CDR1 SQVTM and CDR2 ANQGSEA. Between the trimmed V and J ends, which lost 4 bases and 8 bases, there was a span of 17 bases. CDR3 DNA: TGCAGCGTTGTCCGGGGAGGTCACATCGAAGCTTTCTTT. Encoded protein: CSVVRGGHIEAFF. Together with reference TRBV29-1 and TRBJ1-1, the CDR3 gives the full variable domain: SAVISQKPSRDICQRGTSLTIQCQVDSQVTMMFWYRQQPGQSLTLIATANQGSEATYESGFVIDKFPISRPNLTFSTLTVSNMSPEDSSIYLCSVVRGGHIEAFFGQGTRLTVV.

The V call is TRBV6-5, the J call TRBJ2-5; a possible D gene is TRBD1 (6 bases). Germline V lookup: CDR1 MNHEY, CDR2 SVGAGI. Trimming took 2 bases from V and 3 from J, leaving 10 bases between them. This CDR3 is built from 14 residues. The CDR3 DNA sequence: TGTGCCAGCAGTTACCTAGGGGGAGAAGAGACCCAGTACTTC. Translated, it gives CASSYLGGEETQYF.

This clone has only one observation. The V gene is TRBV5-1, the J gene TRBJ2-3, with a weak D call TRBD1 (6 bases). This CDR3 spans 14 amino acids. Germline V lookup: CDR1 SGHRS, CDR2 YFSETQ. Trimming took 0 bases from V and 5 from J, leaving 10 bases between them. This CDR3 reads CASSLETGGDTQYF. The CDR3 nucleotides are TGCGCCAGCAGCTTGGAGACAGGTGGAGATACGCAGTATTTT.

The genes are TRBV15 and TRBJ2-1; D gene ambiguous. This CDR3 spans 13 amino acids. Germline-derived CDR1 and CDR2 are LNHNV and YYDKDF (reference sequence). Trimming removed 0 bases at V and 8 bases at J, with 8 bases between. Here the CDR3 reads CATSRDRVYEQFF. CDR3 nucleotides: TGTGCCACCAGCAGAGATCGGGTTTATGAGCAGTTCTTC.

The chain has TRBV19 and TRBJ2-6; maybe TRBD1 (6 bases). This CDR3 spans 15 amino acids. Trimming removed 7 bases from V and 2 bases from J, with 12 bases in between. Per germline, CDR1 LNHDA and CDR2 SQIVND (reference sequence). CDR3 residues: CASISGEAGANVLTF. DNA of the CDR3: TGTGCCAGTATATCAGGGGAAGCTGGGGCCAACGTCCTGACTTTC.

The J gene is TRBJ2-2, the V gene TRBV29-1; 11 nucleotides match TRBD1. CDR3 length: 15 residues. Germline V gene data show CDR1 as SQVTM and CDR2 as ANQGSEA. The junction had 9 bases not matched to a gene; V was cut back by 4 bases and J by 8 bases. CDR3 nucleotides: TGCAGCGTTGGGTTCGGACAGGGGGCGAGAGGGGAGCTGTTTTTT. This codes for CSVGFGQGARGELFF.

This chain uses TRBV15 with TRBJ2-5; D may be TRBD1 (7 bases). The CDR3 runs 16 residues. Trimming took off 6 bases at V and 3 bases at J, with 20 bases between the two ends. Germline V gives CDR1 LNHNV, CDR2 YYDKDF (reference sequence). CDR3 bases: TGTGCCACCAGACCGGGGGTCGGAGGGGGCGAAGAGACCCAGTACTTC. Protein sequence: CATRPGVGGGEETQYF.

The rearrangement uses TRBV5-6 and TRBJ2-5; the match to TRBD2 covers 8 bases. This CDR3 has 15 residues. V was clipped by 4 bases and J by 5 bases; unmatched bases: 10. CDR1 and CDR2 from the germline V gene are SGHDT and YYEEEE. The CDR3 region has the DNA TGTGCCAGCAGCCGGGAGGGGGAGGGGGTTGAGACCCAGTACTTC. It encodes CASSREGEGVETQYF.

CDR3: CASSLSQGSEAFF. The CDR3 coding sequence is TGTGCCAGCAGTTTATCGCAGGGAAGTGAAGCTTTCTTT. The J gene is TRBJ1-1, the V gene TRBV27; D may be TRBD1 (5 bases). With 0 bases removed from V and 7 bases from J, the gap between germline ends came to 9 bases. Germline V CDR1 and CDR2: MNHEY, SMNVEV (reference sequence). This CDR3 region has 13 residues.

V gene TRBV27 combines with J gene TRBJ2-5; 7 bases align to TRBD1. Germline V gene data show CDR1 as MNHEY and CDR2 as SMNVEV (reference sequence). With 2 bases clipped from V and 5 bases from J, the junction kept 11 bases outside the gene matches. The CDR3 is 16 residues long. Here the CDR3 reads CASSLIFQGEGETQYF. CDR3 DNA: TGTGCCAGCAGTTTAATATTCCAGGGGGAAGGGGAGACCCAGTACTTC.

This rearrangement joins TRBV7-9 to TRBJ1-1; D is unclear. The CDR3 contains 14 residues. Trimming cost V 2 bases and J 1 base, with 8 bases left between them. CDR1 is SEHNR, CDR2 FQNEAQ, per germline (reference sequence). Written as DNA, the CDR3 is TGTGCCAGCAGCTTAAGATTACAGAACACTGAAGCTTTCTTT. Amino acid sequence: CASSLRLQNTEAFF.